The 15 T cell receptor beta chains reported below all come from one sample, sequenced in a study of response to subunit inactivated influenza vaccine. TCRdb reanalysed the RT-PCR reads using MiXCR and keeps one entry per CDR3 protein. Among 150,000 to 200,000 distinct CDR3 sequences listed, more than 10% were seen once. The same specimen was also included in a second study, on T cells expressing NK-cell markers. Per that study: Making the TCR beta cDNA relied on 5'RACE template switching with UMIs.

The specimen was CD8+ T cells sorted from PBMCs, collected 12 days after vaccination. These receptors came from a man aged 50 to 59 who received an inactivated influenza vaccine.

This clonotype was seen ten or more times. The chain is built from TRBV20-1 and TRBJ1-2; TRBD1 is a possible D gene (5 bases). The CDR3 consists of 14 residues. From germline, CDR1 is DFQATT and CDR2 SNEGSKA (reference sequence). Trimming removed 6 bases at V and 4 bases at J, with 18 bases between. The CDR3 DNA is TGCAGTGCCCGGACCTTGGGGACCCTCTATGGCTACACCTTC. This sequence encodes CSARTLGTLYGYTF.

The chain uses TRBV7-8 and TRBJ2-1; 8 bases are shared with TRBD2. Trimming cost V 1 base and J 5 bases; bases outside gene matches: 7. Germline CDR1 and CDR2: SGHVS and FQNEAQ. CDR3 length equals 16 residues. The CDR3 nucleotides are TGTGCCAGCAGCTTAGAAAGACTAGCGAGACACAATGAGCAGTTCTTC. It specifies CASSLERLARHNEQFF.

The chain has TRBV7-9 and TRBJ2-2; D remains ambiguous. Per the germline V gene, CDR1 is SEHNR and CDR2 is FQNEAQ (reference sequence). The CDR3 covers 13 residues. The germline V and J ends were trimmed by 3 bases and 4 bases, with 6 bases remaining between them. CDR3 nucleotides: TGTGCCAGCAGCTTTGGTGTCACCGGGGAGCTGTTTTTT. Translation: CASSFGVTGELFF. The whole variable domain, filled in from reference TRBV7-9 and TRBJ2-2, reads DTGVSQNPRHKITKRGQNVTFRCDPISEHNRLYWYRQTLGQGPEFLTYFQNEAQLEKSRLLSDRFSAERPKGSFSTLEIQRTEQGDSAMYLCASSFGVTGELFFGEGSRLTVL.

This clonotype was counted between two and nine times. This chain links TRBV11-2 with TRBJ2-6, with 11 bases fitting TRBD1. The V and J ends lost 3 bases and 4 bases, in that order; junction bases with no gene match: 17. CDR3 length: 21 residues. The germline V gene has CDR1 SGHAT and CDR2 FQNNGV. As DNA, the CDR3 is TGTGCCAGCAGCTTTGGCCCCTACTACGGGACAGGGGGGTCCGGGGCCAACGTCCTGACTTTC. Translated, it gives CASSFGPYYGTGGSGANVLTF.

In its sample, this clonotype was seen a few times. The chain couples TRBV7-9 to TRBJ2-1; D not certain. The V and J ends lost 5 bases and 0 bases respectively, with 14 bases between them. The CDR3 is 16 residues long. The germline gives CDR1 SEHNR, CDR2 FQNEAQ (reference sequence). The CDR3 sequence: CASSTQPRSSYNEQFF. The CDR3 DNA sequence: TGTGCCAGCAGCACCCAACCTCGGAGCTCCTACAATGAGCAGTTCTTC.

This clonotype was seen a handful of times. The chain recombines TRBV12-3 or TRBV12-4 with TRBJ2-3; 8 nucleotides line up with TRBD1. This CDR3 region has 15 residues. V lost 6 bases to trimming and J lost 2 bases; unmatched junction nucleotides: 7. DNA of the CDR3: TGTGCCAGCAGGACAACAGGGGGTATCACAGATACGCAGTATTTT. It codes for CASRTTGGITDTQYF.

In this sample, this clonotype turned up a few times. Here the CDR3 reads CSALDRGQIYNEQFF. The CDR3 region has the DNA TGCAGTGCTCTGGACAGGGGGCAAATCTACAATGAGCAGTTCTTC. The chain has TRBV20-1 and TRBJ2-1, with TRBD1 matching 11 bases. The CDR3 covers 15 residues. The germline CDR1 and CDR2 sequences are DFQATT and SNEGSKA (reference sequence). V shed 5 bases, J shed 3 bases, and the junction held 6 bases outside the gene matches.

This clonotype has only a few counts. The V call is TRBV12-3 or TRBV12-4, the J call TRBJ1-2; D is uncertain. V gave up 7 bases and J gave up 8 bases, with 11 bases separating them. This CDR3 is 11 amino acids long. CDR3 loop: CASKAGEGYTF. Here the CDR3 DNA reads TGTGCCAGCAAGGCGGGAGAAGGCTACACCTTC.

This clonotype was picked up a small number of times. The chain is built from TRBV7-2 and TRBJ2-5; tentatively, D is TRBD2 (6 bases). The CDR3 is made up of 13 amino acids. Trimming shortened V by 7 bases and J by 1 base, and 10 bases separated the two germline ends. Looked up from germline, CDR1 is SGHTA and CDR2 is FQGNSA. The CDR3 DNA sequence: TGTGCCAGCACCGCTAGCGTCCAAGAGACCCAGTACTTC. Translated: CASTASVQETQYF.

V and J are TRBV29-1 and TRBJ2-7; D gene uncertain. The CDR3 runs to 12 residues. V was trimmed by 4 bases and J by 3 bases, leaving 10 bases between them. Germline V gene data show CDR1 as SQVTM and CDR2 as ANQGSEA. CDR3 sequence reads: CSVGSRDYEQYF. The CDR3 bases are TGCAGCGTTGGAAGCAGAGACTACGAGCAGTACTTC.

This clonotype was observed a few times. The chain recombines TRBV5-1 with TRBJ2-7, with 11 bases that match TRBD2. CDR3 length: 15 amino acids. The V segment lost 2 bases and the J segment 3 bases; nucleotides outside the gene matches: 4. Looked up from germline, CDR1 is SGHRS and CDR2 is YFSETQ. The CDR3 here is CASSFGTSGYYEQYF. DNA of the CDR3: TGCGCCAGCAGCTTCGGGACTAGCGGATACTACGAGCAGTACTTC.

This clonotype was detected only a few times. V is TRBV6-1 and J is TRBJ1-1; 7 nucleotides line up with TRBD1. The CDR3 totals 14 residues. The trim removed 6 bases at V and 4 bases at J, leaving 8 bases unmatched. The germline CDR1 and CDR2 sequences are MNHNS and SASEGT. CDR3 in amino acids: CASSRGKSSTEAFF. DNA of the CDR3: TGTGCCAGCAGCAGGGGGAAAAGTTCCACTGAAGCTTTCTTT.

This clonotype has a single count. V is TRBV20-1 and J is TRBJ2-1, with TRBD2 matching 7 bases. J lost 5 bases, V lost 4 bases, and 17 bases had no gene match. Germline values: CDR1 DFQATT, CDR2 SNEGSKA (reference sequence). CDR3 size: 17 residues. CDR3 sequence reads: CSATNRAGVSVNNEQFF. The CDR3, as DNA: TGCAGTGCTACCAACCGGGCGGGGGTATCGGTCAACAATGAGCAGTTCTTC.

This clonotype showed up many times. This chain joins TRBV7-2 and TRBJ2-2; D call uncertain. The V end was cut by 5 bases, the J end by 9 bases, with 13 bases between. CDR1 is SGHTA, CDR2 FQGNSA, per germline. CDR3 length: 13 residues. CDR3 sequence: CASSPEEIRELFF. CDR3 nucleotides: TGTGCCAGCAGCCCCGAGGAGATCCGGGAGCTGTTTTTT. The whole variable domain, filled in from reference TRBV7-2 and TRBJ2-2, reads GAGVSQSPSNKVTEKGKDVELRCDPISGHTALYWYRQSLGQGLEFLIYFQGNSAPDKSGLPSDRFSAERTGGSVSTLTIQRTQQEDSAVYLCASSPEEIRELFFGEGSRLTVL.

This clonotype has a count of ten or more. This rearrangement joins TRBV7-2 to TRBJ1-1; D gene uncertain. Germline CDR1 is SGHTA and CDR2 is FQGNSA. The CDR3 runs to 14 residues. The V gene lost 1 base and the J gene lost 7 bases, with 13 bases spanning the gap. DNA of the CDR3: TGTGCCAGCAGCTTAGGAAGTATCGCTAATGAAGCTTTCTTT. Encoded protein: CASSLGSIANEAFF.